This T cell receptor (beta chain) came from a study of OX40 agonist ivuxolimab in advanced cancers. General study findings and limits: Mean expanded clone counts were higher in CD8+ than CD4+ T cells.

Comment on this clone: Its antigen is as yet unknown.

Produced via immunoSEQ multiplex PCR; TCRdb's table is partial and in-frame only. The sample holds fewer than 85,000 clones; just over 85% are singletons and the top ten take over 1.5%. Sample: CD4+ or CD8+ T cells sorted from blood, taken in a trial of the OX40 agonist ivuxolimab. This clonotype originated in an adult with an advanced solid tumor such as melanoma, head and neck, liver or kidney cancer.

In nucleotides, the CDR3 is TGTGCCAGCAGCTTGGGGGGCCGGGGATTGGGCAATCAGCCCCAGCATTTT. This codes for CASSLGGRGLGNQPQHF. This chain joins TRBV11-2 and TRBJ1-5; weak D call: TRBD1 (6 bases). The CDR3 has 17 amino acids. V was pared by 3 bases and J by 2 bases, with 17 bases between. CDR1 SGHAT and CDR2 FQNNGV come from the germline V gene.